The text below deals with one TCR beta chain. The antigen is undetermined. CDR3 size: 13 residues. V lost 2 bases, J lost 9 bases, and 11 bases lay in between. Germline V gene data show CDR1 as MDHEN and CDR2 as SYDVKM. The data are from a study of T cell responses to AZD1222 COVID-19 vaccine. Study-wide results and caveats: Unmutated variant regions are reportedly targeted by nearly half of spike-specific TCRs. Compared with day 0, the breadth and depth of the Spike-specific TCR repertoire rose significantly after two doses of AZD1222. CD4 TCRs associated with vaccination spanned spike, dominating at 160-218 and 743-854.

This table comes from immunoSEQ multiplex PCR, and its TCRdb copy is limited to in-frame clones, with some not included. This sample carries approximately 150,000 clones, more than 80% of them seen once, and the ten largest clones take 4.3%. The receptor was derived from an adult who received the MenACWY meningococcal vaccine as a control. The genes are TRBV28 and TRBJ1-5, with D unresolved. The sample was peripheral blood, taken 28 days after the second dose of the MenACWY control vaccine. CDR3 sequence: CASSLTLLGPQHF. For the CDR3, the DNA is TGTGCCAGCAGTTTAACTCTTCTGGGGCCCCAGCATTTT.